This T cell receptor beta chain was identified during a study of STAT5B mutations in CD4+ large granular lymphocyte leukemia (dated by TCRdb to the early 2020s). Looking at the study overall: Where cryopreserved patient cells were available, CD8+ cells were depleted first, followed by selection with anti-CD4 microbeads. The TCRbeta repertoires of CD4+ T-cell large granular lymphocyte leukemia patients were compared with the TCRbeta repertoires of healthy blood donors. Flow cytometry on FACSCanto II or FACSVerse confirmed that purified fractions exceeded 95% purity among lymphocytes. Study-wide conclusions, independent of this receptor: CD4-sorted patient repertoires appeared more clonal than healthy CD4+ repertoires, and this difference persisted after removing the putative leukemic clones. TRBV06-family usage was enriched among the top patient clones (8/27) compared with healthy controls (2/35). The data were not HLA-matched, and the higher clonality in CD4+ T-LGLL than in CD8+ T-LGLL could be due to the relatively small sample size. Heterogeneous cell sources were used for patients, and only five to seven CD4-sorted patient samples were included in the clonality comparison with healthy controls. Main leukemic clonotypes were private to each patient, although 20% to 25% of the main leukemic clonotypes were found at low frequency in the non-leukemic repertoires of other patients.

CDR1 and CDR2 are read off the germline V gene as MGHDK and SYGVNS. The CDR3 measures 14 amino acids from cysteine to phenylalanine. The kept DNA is CDR3 alone, 42 bases in frame from the first base. The junction shows trimming of 6 bases on V and 4 bases on J, plus 15 bases between the germline ends. The immunoSEQ assay at survey resolution was used to sequence TCRbeta rearrangements from genomic DNA. The authors processed their data as follows. Clonotypes above 5% of the repertoire were treated as putative leukemic clones, yielding some 59 across some 27 patients. A lowest detectable productive clonotype frequency of 2.59 x 10-5 was observed in the TCR sequencing data. Only productive TCRbeta rearrangements, defined as complete and in-frame sequences, were included in the analyses. The clonality of each sample was calculated as Simpson clonality in the immunoSEQ Analyzer version 3.0. Based on frequency, clones were grouped as very rare, small, medium, large (1-20%) or hyperexpanded (>20%). Generation probabilities were estimated with OLGA 1.2.3, V-gene circos plots were made with VDJtools, specificities were looked up in VDJdb, and CDR3 motifs were identified with GLIPH. This is the immuneACCESS table as TCRdb keeps it, with only in-frame sequences that have V and J called. A part of the clones is gone; compared with another copy, unresolved V genes explain less than half, and the rest is unexplained. The D gene and trimming were derived from the DNA, and the V and J assignments and clone size from that table. For this sample there are 3,500 to 5,500 clones; about four fifths appear just once. Clones ranked in the top ten supply 8% to 9% of the sample.

With regard to this clone: What antigen it recognizes has not been identified. No much larger clonotype is one base removed from it; base qualities were not supplied.

The CD4+ T-LGLL patients were recruited through hematology units in Padova (Italy), Helsinki (Finland) and Shinshu (Japan). Depending on sample availability, patient samples were obtained as bead-purified CD4+, CD4+CD8+, CD57+ or CD56+ fractions, or as unselected PBMC. Deep amplicon sequencing of the same DNA produced somatic STAT5B mutation profiles, and these profiles were combined with the patient TCRbeta data. All TCR-sequenced material derived from peripheral blood: patient blood samples and healthy donor buffy coats. Ficoll-Hypaque gradient centrifugation was used to isolate peripheral blood mononuclear cells. Genomic DNA was extracted with the Gentra Puregene Cell and Tissue kit and quantified on a Qubit 2.0 fluorometer.

The sequence is built from TRBV25-1 and TRBJ1-1, and the D gene may be TRBD1, 5 bases matching. This receptor was identified in a man aged 65 to 85 with CD4+ T-cell large granular lymphocyte leukemia. Sequencing was done on a sample of PBMCs. The sequenced DNA is TGTGCCAGCAGAGGCAACTTCGGGGGCACTGAAGCTTTCTTT. Its translation is CASRGNFGGTEAFF.